These T cell receptor beta chains were read from a single sample in a study of shared clonotypes between healthy human individuals. TCRdb's copy holds only in-frame clones and misses some; the assay was immunoSEQ multiplex PCR. The repertoire has 110,000 or so clones, about 62% of them found once; the top ten carry 20% to 25%. The specimen sequenced was memory CD8+ T cells sorted from blood. The receptors were gathered from a woman aged 25 to 39 in good health. Each CDR3 is given with its conserved first and last residue. Fields, in order: J gene, D gene, V gene, CDR3 DNA, CDR3 protein. The D gene is left open where the match is weak.

TRBJ2-7 | TRBD2 | TRBV4-1 | TGCGCCAGCAGCCAAGAGGGACTAGCGGGGAAAGTCTCCTACGAGCAGTACTTC | CASSQEGLAGKVSYEQYF
TRBJ2-7 | - | TRBV25-1 | TGTGCCAGCAGTGATTTTCGGAACGACCCCAACGAGCAGTACTTC | CASSDFRNDPNEQYF
TRBJ1-3 | - | TRBV7-6 | TGTGCCAGCAGCTTAGGAAACACCATATATTTT | CASSLGNTIYF
TRBJ1-5 | TRBD1 | TRBV28 | TGTGCCAGTCGCCCACACAGGGGTAGCAATCAGCCCCAGCATTTT | CASRPHRGSNQPQHF
TRBJ1-1 | - | TRBV5-1 | TGCGCCAGCAGCTCAGCCGGGAACACTGAAGCTTTCTTT | CASSSAGNTEAFF
TRBJ1-5 | - | TRBV6-4 | TGTGCCAGCAGCGCCGGGGGGAACAATCAGCCCCAGCATTTT | CASSAGGNNQPQHF
TRBJ2-7 | - | TRBV25-1 | TGTGCCAGCAGTGACAGCACCTACGAGCAGTACTTC | CASSDSTYEQYF
TRBJ2-5 | TRBD1 | TRBV14 | TGTGCCAGCAGCCTCTTGACAGGGGTCCAAGAGACCCAGTACTTC | CASSLLTGVQETQYF
TRBJ1-5 | - | TRBV5-1 | TGCGCCAGCAGCTATGACGGCCGAGGGGCCCAGCATTTT | CASSYDGRGAQHF
TRBJ2-1 | TRBD1 | TRBV28 | TGTGCCAGCAGGATCACCGGGACAGGAATTTACAATGAGCAGTTCTTC | CASRITGTGIYNEQFF
TRBJ2-7 | - | TRBV5-5 | TGTGCCAGCAGCTTGGGTGGGGGATCGTCCTACGAGCAGTACTTC | CASSLGGGSSYEQYF
TRBJ1-1 | - | TRBV10-2 | TGCGCCAGCAGGGAGGGGGGGAACACTGAAGCTTTCTTT | CASREGGNTEAFF
TRBJ2-3 | - | TRBV11-2 | TGTGCCAGCAGCCCCTCACGGGCAACTACAGATACGCAGTATTTT | CASSPSRATTDTQYF
TRBJ2-1 | - | TRBV28 | TGTGCCAGCAGTTTATGGAGTAGTTTAAATGAGCAGTTCTTC | CASSLWSSLNEQFF
TRBJ2-5 | - | TRBV4-1 | TGCGCCAGCAGCCAAGAAAGGGGAGAGACCCAGTACTTC | CASSQERGETQYF
TRBJ2-3 | - | TRBV7-9 | TGTGCCAGCAGCTTAACCGGCACCACAGATACGCAGTATTTT | CASSLTGTTDTQYF